The clone carrying this TCR beta chain was counted only a few times. Its specificity is unknown. These data originate in a study of T-cell memory formation after mild COVID-19. V shed 5 bases and J shed 4 bases, with 14 bases lying between them. This CDR3 spans 14 amino acids. Per germline, CDR1 SGHRS and CDR2 YFSETQ. General study points: Pre-infection memory contained some responding clones, which suggested that cross-reactive memory had joined. Day 15 to 85 contractors were CD4/CD8 balanced; later expanders leaned CD4+.

The TCR alpha and TCR beta cDNA libraries, bearing sample barcodes and UMIs, were generated by 5'RACE using constant-segment primers. TCRdb processed the 5' RACE reads anew with MiXCR; each CDR3 protein has one entry. Of about 390,000 distinct CDR3 sequences listed, approximately 15% are singletons. The specimen sequenced was PBMCs or a T cell subset sorted from them (not recorded which). This receptor was obtained from a man aged 18 to 30 who had mild COVID-19 (a few samples of this study predate the infection). Cell type and time point are not known. The V and J genes are TRBV5-1 and TRBJ2-3; either TRBD1 or TRBD2 may supply D (5 bases each). CDR3 nucleotide sequence: TGCGCCAGCAGTCTAGGGTCGGGACCAGATACGCAGTATTTT. Residues: CASSLGSGPDTQYF.